Listed below are T cell receptor beta chains from one sample, sequenced in a study of regulatory T cells in long-lasting Graves disease. TCRdb re-called the multiplex PCR reads with MiXCR, one entry per CDR3 protein. The sample lists 250,000 to 300,000 distinct CDR3 sequences; approximately 20% were seen once. The sample was also linked to a second study, of T cells in Graves' hyperthyroidism and ophthalmopathy.

This specimen consisted of peripheral blood mononuclear cells (PBMCs), obtained at new diagnosis, from a patient treated with antithyroid drugs. These TCRs come from a woman under 40 with Graves disease. Each CDR3 is given with its conserved first and last residue. A D gene is named only where the DNA matches it firmly. Not every row has a clone size; where given, it reads once, few, many or a size class.

>TRBV6-1|many|TRBD2|TRBJ2-7
CASSGGLAGTSRSYEQYF
TGTGCCAGCAGTGGCGGACTAGCGGGGACCTCCCGCTCCTACGAGCAGTACTTC
>TRBV12-3/TRBV12-4|many|-|TRBJ1-1
CASSLGQENTEAFF
TGTGCCAGCAGTTTGGGCCAGGAGAACACTGAAGCTTTCTTT
>TRBV2|many|-|TRBJ2-7
CASSGGPRTYEQYF
TGTGCCAGCAGTGGAGGTCCTCGAACCTACGAGCAGTACTTC
>TRBV14|-|-|TRBJ1-4
CASSRGTFNEKLFF
TGTGCCAGCAGCAGGGGGACATTTAATGAAAAACTGTTTTTT
>TRBV7-2|many|TRBD2|TRBJ2-3
CASSSGTSGGTDTQYF
TGTGCCAGCAGCTCCGGGACTAGCGGGGGCACAGATACGCAGTATTTT
>TRBV2|-|-|TRBJ1-2
CASSHVGVHNYGYTF
TGTGCCAGCAGCCATGTTGGGGTCCATAACTATGGCTACACCTTC
>TRBV13|-|-|TRBJ1-1
CASSRNGGRTEAFF
TGTGCCAGCAGCAGAAACGGAGGGCGGACTGAAGCTTTCTTT
>TRBV6-1|many|TRBD1|TRBJ1-6
CASKDREGGKGSPLHF
TGTGCCAGCAAGGACAGGGAAGGGGGCAAGGGTTCACCCCTCCACTTT
>TRBV6-1|many|-|TRBJ2-5
CASSEDPEETQYF
TGTGCCAGCAGTGAAGACCCGGAGGAGACCCAGTACTTC
>TRBV11-1|many|-|TRBJ1-2
CASSKGPLYGYTF
TGTGCCAGCAGCAAGGGACCCCTCTATGGCTACACCTTC
>TRBV20-1|many|-|TRBJ1-5
CSASVGRVGNQPQHF
TGCAGTGCTAGTGTGGGCAGGGTAGGCAATCAGCCCCAGCATTTT
>TRBV19|many|-|TRBJ2-7
CASSPWDGSYEQYF
TGTGCCAGTAGTCCCTGGGACGGTTCCTACGAGCAGTACTTC
>TRBV7-2|many|-|TRBJ1-5
CASSPTANQPQHF
TGTGCCAGCAGTCCGACAGCGAATCAGCCCCAGCATTTT
>TRBV20-1|many|-|TRBJ2-3
CSAGGAGSASTDTQYF
TGCAGTGCAGGTGGGGCGGGGAGTGCTAGCACAGATACGCAGTATTTT
>TRBV20-1|many|TRBD1|TRBJ1-4
CSARDGQGRTLGEKLFF
TGCAGTGCTAGAGACGGACAGGGGAGGACCCTTGGTGAAAAACTGTTTTTT
>TRBV12-3/TRBV12-4|many|-|TRBJ1-2
CASSSGTFGGYTF
TGTGCCAGCAGTTCCGGGACATTCGGTGGCTACACCTTC
>TRBV19|many|-|TRBJ1-1
CASSARTALNTEAFF
TGTGCCAGTAGTGCCCGGACAGCCCTTAACACTGAAGCTTTCTTT
>TRBV12-3/TRBV12-4|many|-|TRBJ1-1
CASSLTEMNTEAFF
TGTGCCAGCAGTTTGACAGAGATGAACACTGAAGCTTTCTTT
>TRBV6-1|many|-|TRBJ2-5
CASSESKGPGQETQYF
TGTGCCAGCAGTGAATCGAAGGGACCGGGCCAAGAGACCCAGTACTTC
>TRBV27|-|-|TRBJ2-5
CASRSPRETQYF
TGTGCCAGCAGATCCCCGCGGGAGACCCAGTACTTC
>TRBV28|many|-|TRBJ1-5
CASSPYSNQPQHF
TGTGCCAGCAGTCCTTATAGCAATCAGCCCCAGCATTTT
>TRBV4-2|many|-|TRBJ1-5
CASSQDRGHRSNQPQHF
TGTGCCAGCAGCCAAGATCGGGGACACAGAAGCAATCAGCCCCAGCATTTT
>TRBV20-1|many|TRBD1|TRBJ1-6
CSARGLRGTDNSPLHF
TGCAGTGCTAGAGGGTTGCGCGGGACAGATAATTCACCCCTCCACTTT
>TRBV5-8|many|-|TRBJ1-2
CASSFWVAMKTNYGYTF
TGTGCCAGCAGCTTCTGGGTCGCGATGAAAACTAACTATGGCTACACCTTC
>TRBV5-1|-|TRBD2|TRBJ2-7
CASSLAGGRGSYEQYF
TGCGCCAGCAGCTTGGCTGGCGGGAGAGGCTCCTACGAGCAGTACTTC
>TRBV19|once|-|TRBJ2-6
CASSPLSGANVLTF
TGTGCCAGTAGTCCCCTTTCCGGGGCCAACGTCCTGACTTTC
>TRBV5-5|many|-|TRBJ1-1
CASSLDRVRGTEAFF
TGTGCCAGCAGCTTGGACAGGGTAAGAGGCACTGAAGCTTTCTTT
>TRBV20-1|many|TRBD1|TRBJ1-3
CSAQQGIGNTIYF
TGCAGTGCTCAACAGGGGATTGGAAACACCATATATTTT
>TRBV6-1|many|-|TRBJ1-4
CASDYTPGGGGEEKLFF
TGTGCCAGCGACTACACTCCCGGAGGGGGAGGCGAAGAAAAACTGTTTTTT
>TRBV13|few|TRBD2|TRBJ2-7
CASSAGGGYEQYF
TGTGCCAGCAGCGCCGGGGGGGGCTACGAGCAGTACTTC
>TRBV5-1|many|-|TRBJ2-1
CASSLRRRPFPYSSYNEQFF
TGCGCCAGCAGCTTGAGGCGTAGACCATTCCCCTACAGTTCCTACAATGAGCAGTTCTTC
>TRBV7-2|many|-|TRBJ1-5
CASSWGRGDQPQHF
TGTGCCAGCAGCTGGGGGCGGGGTGATCAGCCCCAGCATTTT
>TRBV5-1|many|TRBD1|TRBJ1-2
CASSSHTGEIGYGYTF
TGCGCCAGCAGTTCACATACAGGGGAGATCGGGTATGGCTACACCTTC
>TRBV5-6|many|-|TRBJ2-2
CASSLVANTGELFF
TGTGCCAGCAGCTTGGTTGCGAACACCGGGGAGCTGTTTTTT
>TRBV10-3|many|TRBD2|TRBJ2-3
CAIGGGVSSTDTQYF
TGTGCCATCGGCGGGGGGGTTTCTAGCACAGATACGCAGTATTTT
>TRBV5-1|few|TRBD1|TRBJ2-5
CASSLGAIAGTGQETQYF
TGCGCCAGCAGCTTGGGGGCGATTGCCGGGACAGGGCAAGAGACCCAGTACTTC
>TRBV20-1|-|TRBD2|TRBJ2-7
CSASGGASSYEQYF
TGCAGTGCTAGCGGGGGGGCTAGCTCCTACGAGCAGTACTTC
>TRBV6-1|few|-|TRBJ1-2
CASSPDDNSASF
TGTGCCAGCAGTCCCGACGACAATTCCGCCTCCTTC
>TRBV11-3|many|-|TRBJ2-3
CASSTRTGRDSTDTQYF
TGTGCCAGCAGCACCAGAACAGGAAGGGATAGCACAGATACGCAGTATTTT
>TRBV6-2/TRBV6-3|few|-|TRBJ1-1
CASSEAYNKNTEAFF
TGTGCCAGCAGTGAAGCGTACAATAAAAACACTGAAGCTTTCTTT
>TRBV12-3/TRBV12-4|many|-|TRBJ1-2
CASSLGGNGYTF
TGTGCCAGCAGCCTCGGAGGGAATGGCTACACCTTC
>TRBV6-1|many|-|TRBJ1-4
CASSEGDTNEKLFF
TGTGCCAGCAGTGAAGGGGACACAAATGAAAAACTGTTTTTT